These 6 T cell receptor beta chains originate from one sample sequenced in a study of T cell responses to AZD1222 COVID-19 vaccine. The protocol was immunoSEQ multiplex PCR, while the TCRdb copy is restricted to in-frame clones and leaves out a portion. The repertoire holds about 160,000 clones, around 87% seen once, with roughly 4% in the top ten. The starting material was peripheral blood, obtained 28 days after the second AZD1222 dose. The origin of the receptors is an adult who received the AZD1222 COVID-19 vaccine.

The chain uses TRBV5-6 and TRBJ1-1; D might be TRBD1 (5 bases). Germline V gives CDR1 SGHDT, CDR2 YYEEEE. Trimming pared 2 bases from V and 3 bases from J, leaving 23 bases between. The CDR3 consists of 18 residues. The CDR3 coding sequence is TGTGCCAGCAGCTTAGGGGAAGGGCGGCGTAGTGGAGACACTGAAGCTTTCTTT. It encodes CASSLGEGRRSGDTEAFF.

The chain uses TRBV14 and TRBJ1-2; tentative D call: TRBD1 (6 bases). CDR3 size: 15 residues. The germline V and J ends were trimmed by 1 base and 4 bases, with 13 bases remaining between them. The germline CDR1 and CDR2 sequences are SGHDN and FVKESK. The chain's CDR3 is CASSQGGGGGYGYTF. CDR3 nucleotides: TGTGCCAGCAGCCAAGGTGGGGGCGGAGGCTATGGCTACACCTTC.

The chain has TRBV6-2 or TRBV6-3 and TRBJ2-7, with 8 positions matching TRBD1. J was trimmed by 2 bases and V by 4 bases; bases with no gene match: 13. The CDR3 is 17 amino acids. Germline CDR1 reads MNHEY; CDR2 reads SVGEGT. The CDR3 DNA sequence: TGTGCCAGCAGTTCAACCAGCCTCTACAGGGGGACCTACGAGCAGTACTTC. It yields the protein CASSSTSLYRGTYEQYF.

The chain joins TRBV6-5 to TRBJ1-1; no clear D gene. Per germline, CDR1 MNHEY and CDR2 SVGAGI. V was trimmed by 0 bases and J by 6 bases, leaving 11 bases between them. This CDR3 comprises 14 residues. CDR3 in amino acids: CASSYSTRTPEAFF. CDR3 DNA sequence: TGTGCCAGCAGTTACTCGACCAGAACCCCTGAAGCTTTCTTT.

V is TRBV5-1 and J is TRBJ1-5; 8 bases agree with TRBD1. The CDR3 runs to 15 residues. Germline assignment: CDR1 SGHRS and CDR2 YFSETQ. Trimming cost V 4 bases and J 1 base; bases outside gene matches: 4. For the CDR3, the DNA is TGCGCCAGCAGCCCCACAGGGGGGAGCAATCAGCCCCAGCATTTT. Translating it yields CASSPTGGSNQPQHF.

CDR3 coding DNA: TGTGCCAGCAGCTTAAACCCGGGAGGGGTGAGCTATGGCTACACCTTC. Translation: CASSLNPGGVSYGYTF. This chain links TRBV7-8 with TRBJ1-2; a weak D match, TRBD1 (5 bases). CDR1 SGHVS and CDR2 FQNEAQ come from the germline V gene. The CDR3 extends over 16 amino acids. V lost 2 bases to trimming and J lost 4 bases, with 17 bases between them.